A single T cell receptor beta chain is shown here with its context. The CDR3 covers 14 residues. The V end was cut by 8 bases, the J end by 1 base, with 14 bases between. The germline V gene has CDR1 LGHNA and CDR2 YNFKEQ. Data came from immunoSEQ multiplex PCR; TCRdb stores just in-frame clones and leaves some out. The data hold under 200,000 clones, with about four fifths observed a single time. This specimen comes from a study of blood T cell repertoires in COVID-19. The chain recombines TRBV4-2 with TRBJ1-1, with a tentative D call TRBD1 (5 bases). This clonotype originated in a human donor with acute or convalescent COVID-19. The donor label of this sample is uncertain. Sequencing was done on a sample of peripheral blood. The CDR3: CASGWGLGNTEAFF. As DNA, the CDR3 is TGTGCCAGCGGATGGGGCCTAGGGAACACTGAAGCTTTCTTT.